Listed below are T cell receptor beta chains from one sample, sequenced in a study of T cells in Graves' hyperthyroidism and ophthalmopathy. One entry per CDR3 protein, called by TCRdb with MiXCR from the multiplex PCR reads. Among around 600,000 distinct CDR3 sequences listed, approximately 15% were seen once. What was sequenced was blood. The receptors shown here come from a woman under 30 with Graves' ophthalmopathy. Both conserved end residues are part of each CDR3. A D gene is named only where the DNA matches it firmly. Clone size is given for some rows only: seen once, a few or many times, or a class if the clone is expanded.

CDR3nt | CDR3aa | j_gene | d_gene | v_gene | abundance
TGTGCCAGCAGCCAAGATCTGGGACAACCTGGGAATGAGCAGTTCTTC | CASSQDLGQPGNEQFF | TRBJ2-1 | NA | TRBV14 | NA
TGTGCCAGCAGCTCCGGACAGGGGATTACCTACGAGCAGTACTTC | CASSSGQGITYEQYF | TRBJ2-7 | TRBD1 | TRBV11-1 | many
TGTGCCAGCAGTTACGTTCCCAACACTGAAGCTTTCTTT | CASSYVPNTEAFF | TRBJ1-1 | NA | TRBV6-2/TRBV6-3 | many
TGTGCCAGCAGTCTCCGGCCGTCCGGGGCAGAGACCCAGTACTTC | CASSLRPSGAETQYF | TRBJ2-5 | NA | TRBV27 | many
TGTGCCAGCAGCCCCGGACAGGGGGCGCCCCACACTGAAGCTTTCTTT | CASSPGQGAPHTEAFF | TRBJ1-1 | TRBD1 | TRBV3-1 | few
TGTGCCAGCAGTGATCCTAGGTCAGCCCGGACAGAAAACATTCAGTACTTC | CASSDPRSARTENIQYF | TRBJ2-4 | NA | TRBV25-1 | few
TGTGCCTGGGCTCACCTCTCTGAAAGACCCCTCCACTTT | CAWAHLSERPLHF | TRBJ1-6 | NA | TRBV30 | NA
TGTGCCAGCAGCGCTCGCTCCTACGAGCAGTACTTC | CASSARSYEQYF | TRBJ2-7 | NA | TRBV14 | few
TGTGCCAGCAGTTACTCGGACAGGTTCTCCTACGAGCAGTACTTC | CASSYSDRFSYEQYF | TRBJ2-7 | TRBD1 | TRBV6-5 | many
TGTGCCAGCAGCGCCAGGGGGCTAGGTCGAGAGACCCAGTACTTC | CASSARGLGRETQYF | TRBJ2-5 | TRBD1 | TRBV7-9 | many
TGTGCCAGCAGTTTAAGAGGGGGCGCGGAGACCCAGTACTTC | CASSLRGGAETQYF | TRBJ2-5 | TRBD1 | TRBV12-3/TRBV12-4 | NA
TGTGCCAGCAGCGTAGGAAAGGGAGCGGGAGCGCCAGATACGCAGTATTTT | CASSVGKGAGAPDTQYF | TRBJ2-3 | TRBD2 | TRBV9 | few
TGTGCCAGCAGTTACGGGTATCAGGGGGGCGTTGGCACTGAAGCTTTCTTT | CASSYGYQGGVGTEAFF | TRBJ1-1 | TRBD1 | TRBV6-5 | few
NA | CASSFLAGEKLFF | TRBJ1-4 | NA | TRBV12-3/TRBV12-4 | once
TGCGCCAGCAGCCCGACAGGGGGCGAAGAGACCCAGTACTTC | CASSPTGGEETQYF | TRBJ2-5 | TRBD1 | TRBV5-1 | NA
TGTGCCAGCACCCTTACGTACAGGGGAGGGGTAAATGAGCAGTTCTTC | CASTLTYRGGVNEQFF | TRBJ2-1 | NA | TRBV7-2 | many
TGCAGTGCTAGAATTGGGGAGGGCCGGGTCTACGAGCAGTACTTC | CSARIGEGRVYEQYF | TRBJ2-7 | TRBD2 | TRBV20-1 | many
TGTGCCAGCTCGCCCAACAGGGAGCAGATCACCGGGGAGCTGTTTTTT | CASSPNREQITGELFF | TRBJ2-2 | NA | TRBV18 | few
TGTGCCAGCAGCTCTCTCGGGGGCCAAACTGAAGCTTTCTTT | CASSSLGGQTEAFF | TRBJ1-1 | NA | TRBV11-2 | NA
TGTGCCAGCAGCTTAAAAGGGTCCCCTCATATCTACACCTTC | CASSLKGSPHIYTF | TRBJ1-2 | NA | TRBV7-4 | many
TGTGCCAGCAGCCAAGCGGACGACGTGACTAGCGGCTACGAGCAGTACTTC | CASSQADDVTSGYEQYF | TRBJ2-7 | TRBD2 | TRBV4-2 | many
TGTGCCAGCAGCACACAGGACAGGGAAGGGGGCTACACCTTC | CASSTQDREGGYTF | TRBJ1-2 | TRBD1 | TRBV3-1 | many
TGTGCCAGCAGCTCCCGGTGGGGGGAGGCGACTAACTATGGCTACACCTTC | CASSSRWGEATNYGYTF | TRBJ1-2 | NA | TRBV11-1 | many
TGTGCCAGCAGCCATGACAGGGGTTCCTACAATGAGCAGTTCTTC | CASSHDRGSYNEQFF | TRBJ2-1 | TRBD1 | TRBV11-1 | many
TGTGCCAGCAGGGATAGCGTTTTTGGGACCGGGGAGCTGTTTTTT | CASRDSVFGTGELFF | TRBJ2-2 | NA | TRBV2 | many
TGTGCCTGGACCCCGGGACAGAGCACAGATACGCAGTATTTT | CAWTPGQSTDTQYF | TRBJ2-3 | TRBD1 | TRBV30 | many